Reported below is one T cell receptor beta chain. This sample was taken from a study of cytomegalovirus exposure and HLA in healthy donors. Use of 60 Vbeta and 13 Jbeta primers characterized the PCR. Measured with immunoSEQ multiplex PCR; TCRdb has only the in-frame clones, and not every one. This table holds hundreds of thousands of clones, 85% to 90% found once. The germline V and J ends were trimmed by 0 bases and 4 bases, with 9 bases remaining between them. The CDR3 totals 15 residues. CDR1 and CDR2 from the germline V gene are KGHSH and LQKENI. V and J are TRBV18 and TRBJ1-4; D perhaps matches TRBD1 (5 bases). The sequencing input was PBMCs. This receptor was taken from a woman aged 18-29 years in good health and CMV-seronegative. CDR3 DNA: TGTGCCAGCTCACCACCTTCCGGGGGTAATGAAAAACTGTTTTTT. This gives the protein CASSPPSGGNEKLFF.